Listed below are T cell receptor beta chains from one sample, sequenced in a study of patients and donors after allogeneic stem cell transplantation. From the RT-PCR reads, TCRdb called clonotypes with MiXCR, one entry per CDR3 protein. The sample shows about 400,000 distinct CDR3 sequences, around 15% of them seen only once. The sequenced sample was blood, either unsorted or a sorted T cell fraction (not recorded which). The receptors here all came from a human donor who was either an allogeneic HSCT recipient or a stem cell or donor lymphocyte infusion donor (not recorded which). It is not recorded whose cells these are; they may come from a transplant donor. The CDR3 runs from the conserved cysteine through the conserved F or W. D genes are given only for firm matches. Clone size, where shown, is once, few, many, or a class for clones that have expanded.

v_gene	d_gene	j_gene	abundance	CDR3aa	CDR3nt
TRBV9	TRBD2	TRBJ2-7	few	CASSVRESGGPPYEQYF	TGTGCCAGCAGCGTCCGCGAATCGGGGGGACCTCCCTACGAGCAGTACTTC
TRBV12-3/TRBV12-4	TRBD1	TRBJ1-2	few	CASRDRQGSGYTF	TGTGCCAGCAGAGACCGACAGGGGAGCGGCTACACCTTC
TRBV11-1	-	TRBJ1-5	-	CASSLIPPGPDRGNQPQHF	TGTGCCAGCAGCTTAATTCCCCCGGGCCCTGATCGAGGCAATCAGCCCCAGCATTTT
TRBV29-1	TRBD1	TRBJ2-7	few	CSVVGAGGRSSYEQYF	TGCAGCGTTGTCGGGGCAGGGGGCCGGAGCTCCTACGAGCAGTACTTC
TRBV7-9	-	TRBJ1-3	-	CASSHGDKRDTIYF	TGTGCCAGCAGCCACGGGGACAAGAGAGACACCATATATTTT
TRBV4-1	TRBD1	TRBJ2-1	many	CASSQDWDRGPNEQFF	TGCGCCAGCAGCCAAGATTGGGACAGGGGCCCCAATGAGCAGTTCTTC
TRBV4-3	-	TRBJ2-7	-	CASSQDQTYSYEQYF	TGCGCCAGCAGCCAAGATCAGACCTATTCGTACGAGCAGTACTTC
TRBV20-1	TRBD1	TRBJ1-1	-	CSARRRAGGTEAFF	TGCAGTGCTAGACGTCGGGCAGGGGGCACTGAAGCTTTCTTT
TRBV19	-	TRBJ2-7	-	CASAPAGGNVYEQYF	TGTGCCAGTGCCCCCGCAGGGGGGAATGTCTACGAGCAGTACTTC
TRBV7-9	-	TRBJ2-7	-	CASSQGQGGLNEQYF	TGTGCCAGCAGCCAAGGACAGGGAGGGCTTAACGAGCAGTACTTC
TRBV30	TRBD1	TRBJ1-1	few	CAWAGTASMNTEAFF	TGTGCCTGGGCGGGGACAGCCTCTATGAACACTGAAGCTTTCTTT
TRBV2	TRBD2	TRBJ2-3	few	CASRGGLARADTQYF	TGTGCCAGCAGAGGGGGACTAGCGAGGGCAGATACGCAGTATTTT
TRBV20-1	-	TRBJ2-1	-	CSAPGLFTPFF	TGCAGTGCACCGGGACTTTTCACCCCGTTCTTC
TRBV6-1	-	TRBJ1-6	few	CASSERRTVGSPLHF	TGTGCCAGCAGTGAAAGGAGGACAGTGGGTTCACCCCTCCACTTT
TRBV7-3	-	TRBJ2-1	-	CASSADGEQFF	TGTGCCAGCAGTGCGGATGGTGAGCAGTTCTTC
TRBV24-1	TRBD1	TRBJ1-1	-	CATSEQGVGNNEAFF	TGTGCCACCAGTGAACAGGGGGTTGGGAACAATGAAGCTTTCTTT
TRBV15	-	TRBJ2-1	-	CATSRDLGLLKHNEQFF	TGTGCCACCAGCAGAGATCTTGGGCTCCTAAAACACAATGAGCAGTTCTTC
TRBV7-2	-	TRBJ2-1	-	CASSSLAAGYNEQFF	TGTGCCAGCAGCTCCCTCGCCGCGGGTTACAATGAGCAGTTCTTC
TRBV6-1	-	TRBJ2-1	few	CASRERAGQLNEQFF	TGTGCCAGCAGAGAAAGAGCGGGACAGCTAAATGAGCAGTTCTTC
TRBV5-1	-	TRBJ2-3	-	CASSLAASTDTQYF	TGTGCCAGCAGCTTAGCGGCTAGCACAGATACGCAGTATTTT
TRBV5-5	TRBD1	TRBJ2-7	few	CASSTGVYEQYF	TGTGCCAGCAGCACAGGGGTTTACGAGCAGTACTTC
TRBV7-2	-	TRBJ2-2	many	CASSLGLGELFF	TGTGCCAGCAGCTTAGGTCTCGGGGAGCTGTTTTTT
TRBV20-1	-	TRBJ1-3	-	CSARWRSLSGNTIYF	TGCAGTGCTAGGTGGAGGTCTCTCTCTGGAAACACCATATATTTT
TRBV6-2/TRBV6-3	TRBD1	TRBJ1-2	-	CASSYGTGIYGYTF	TGTGCCAGCAGTTACGGGACAGGGATCTATGGCTACACCTTC
TRBV4-1	-	TRBJ1-6	-	CASSSGRGDVFGSPLHF	TGCGCCAGCAGCTCAGGGCGGGGGGATGTGTTTGGGTCACCCCTCCACTTT
TRBV29-1	-	TRBJ1-1	few	CSVEGRGPARNTEAFF	TGCAGCGTTGAAGGAAGGGGTCCGGCAAGGAACACTGAAGCTTTCTTT
TRBV28	-	TRBJ2-7	-	CASSPSTRRSYEQYF	TGTGCCAGCAGCCCCTCGACTAGGCGGTCCTACGAGCAGTACTTC
TRBV12-3/TRBV12-4	TRBD2	TRBJ2-1	-	CASRSPSGSSYNEQFF	TGTGCCAGCAGAAGTCCGAGCGGGAGCTCCTACAATGAGCAGTTCTTC
TRBV7-2	TRBD2	TRBJ2-5	-	CASSFGTKRGSQETQYF	TGTGCCAGCAGCTTCGGGACGAAGCGGGGGTCTCAAGAGACCCAGTACTTC
TRBV5-4	-	TRBJ2-4	-	CASSLGGENIQYF	TGTGCCAGCAGCTTGGGGGGAGAAAACATTCAGTACTTC
TRBV15	-	TRBJ1-1	few	CATSSDDGPNTEAFF	TGTGCCACCAGCAGTGACGACGGACCGAACACTGAAGCTTTCTTT
TRBV7-2	TRBD1	TRBJ1-2	few	CASSLEGQGAWGYTF	TGTGCCAGCAGCTTAGAGGGACAGGGGGCCTGGGGCTACACCTTC
TRBV5-4	TRBD1	TRBJ2-1	few	CASSYPGQGVNEQFF	TGTGCCAGCAGCTACCCGGGACAGGGGGTCAATGAGCAGTTCTTC
TRBV28	TRBD2	TRBJ2-3	-	CASSWTSGRPDTQYF	TGTGCCAGCAGTTGGACTAGCGGGAGACCAGATACGCAGTATTTT
TRBV20-1	-	TRBJ1-5	-	CSARDRGSALPQHF	TGCAGTGCTAGAGATCGAGGTTCGGCGCTGCCCCAGCATTTT
TRBV12-3/TRBV12-4	-	TRBJ2-1	-	CASSQPYNEQFF	TGTGCCAGCAGCCAACCTTACAATGAGCAGTTCTTC
TRBV7-6	TRBD1	TRBJ2-7	-	CASSRGDSPYEQYF	TGTGCCAGCAGCCGTGGGGACAGCCCCTACGAGCAGTACTTC
TRBV18	TRBD2	TRBJ2-1	many	CASSIRLAKTGEQFF	TGTGCCAGCTCAATTCGACTAGCTAAGACCGGTGAGCAGTTCTTC
TRBV11-3	-	TRBJ2-1	-	CASSLDRGDYNEQFF	TGTGCCAGCAGCTTAGATCGTGGTGACTACAATGAGCAGTTCTTC
TRBV20-1	-	TRBJ1-2	few	CSAETSGIVGGYTF	TGCAGTGCAGAGACTTCAGGGATTGTGGGCGGCTACACCTTC